Described below is a single T cell receptor (beta chain) sequence and its context. The antigen is unknown. Germline CDR1 is PRHDT and CDR2 is FYEKMQ (reference sequence). CDR3 length: 16 residues. J gave up 4 bases and V 4 bases, and 10 bases lay outside the gene matches. The data belong to a study of T cell responses to AZD1222 COVID-19 vaccine. Measured with immunoSEQ multiplex PCR; TCRdb has only the in-frame clones, and not every one. The top ten hold around 17% of the sample, which has some 84,000 clones, around 90% seen once. Regarding the study as a whole: Donor demographics were predominantly white British with a female majority; clonal diversity may be underestimated.

Sample: peripheral blood, taken on day 0 of AZD1222 vaccination. The source of this sequence is an adult in good health. The rearrangement uses TRBV13 and TRBJ2-1; 7 nucleotides line up with TRBD1. This chain's CDR3 is CASSSRQGPPYNEQFF. The CDR3, as DNA: TGTGCCAGCAGCTCCCGACAGGGTCCGCCTTACAATGAGCAGTTCTTC.